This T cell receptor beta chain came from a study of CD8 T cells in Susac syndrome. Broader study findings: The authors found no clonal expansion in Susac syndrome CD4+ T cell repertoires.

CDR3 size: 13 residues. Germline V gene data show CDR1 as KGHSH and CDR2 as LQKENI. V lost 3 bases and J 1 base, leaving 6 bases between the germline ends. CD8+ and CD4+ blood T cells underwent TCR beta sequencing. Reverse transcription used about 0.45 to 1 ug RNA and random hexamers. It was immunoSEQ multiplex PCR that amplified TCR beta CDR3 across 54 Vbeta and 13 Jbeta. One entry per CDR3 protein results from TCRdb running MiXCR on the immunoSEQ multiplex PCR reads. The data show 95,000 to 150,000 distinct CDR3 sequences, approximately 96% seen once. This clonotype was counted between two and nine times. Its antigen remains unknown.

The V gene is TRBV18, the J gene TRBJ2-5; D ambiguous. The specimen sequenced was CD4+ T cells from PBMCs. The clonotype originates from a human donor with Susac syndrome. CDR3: CASSPGFQETQYF. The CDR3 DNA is TGTGCCAGCTCACCCGGATTCCAAGAGACCCAGTACTTC.